Each of the 11 T cell receptor beta chains below was sequenced from the same sample in a study of blood T cell repertoires in COVID-19 (dated by TCRdb to the early 2020s). The method was the immunoSEQ multiplex PCR assay. TCRdb provides this immuneACCESS table in a form limited to in-frame rearrangements. Some clones are lacking; in checked studies, under half of them reflect an unresolved V gene, and why the rest are absent is not known. The sample contains 250,000 to 300,000 clones, roughly nine tenths of them found a single time. The ten largest clones capture roughly 4% of the sample. The specimen sequenced was peripheral blood. These receptors came from a man between 18 and 35 years old with active or convalescent COVID-19.

The chain links TRBV5-5 to TRBJ2-4; TRBD1 aligns across 8 bases. Trimming removed 1 base from V and 8 bases from J; junction bases left unmatched: 2. Germline CDR1 SGHKS, CDR2 YYEKEE (reference sequence). There are 13 residues in the CDR3. In nucleotides, the CDR3 is TGTGCCAGCAGCTTGTCAGGGGGCCACATTCAGTACTTC. This codes for CASSLSGGHIQYF.

The chain combines TRBV4-2 with TRBJ2-5, with 10 bases fitting TRBD2. In germline, CDR1 is LGHNA, CDR2 YNFKEQ. The CDR3 runs 15 residues. After removal of 1 base from V and 3 bases from J, the junction contained 2 bases not matched to a gene. For the CDR3, the DNA is TGTGCCAGCAGCCAAGCCGGACTAGCGGAAGAGACCCAGTACTTC. This translates into CASSQAGLAEETQYF.

This clone was seen only once. J is TRBJ1-5 and V is TRBV11-3; D possibly corresponds to TRBD1 (5 bases). Per germline, CDR1 SGHNT and CDR2 YENEEA. Trimming left V 3 bases short and J 4 bases short, with 7 bases between. This CDR3 region has 13 residues. CDR3 nucleotide sequence: TGTGCCAGCAGCTTGCAGGGAAATCAGCCCCAGCATTTT. Residues: CASSLQGNQPQHF.

This chain links TRBV2 with TRBJ2-3; 8 bases agree with TRBD2. Germline-derived CDR1 and CDR2 are SNHLY and FYNNEI. The CDR3 has 14 residues. V lost 7 bases to trimming and J lost 2 bases; unmatched junction nucleotides: 5. This CDR3 reads CASNGRAPTDTQYF. For the CDR3, the DNA is TGTGCCAGCAACGGGAGGGCCCCCACAGATACGCAGTATTTT.

The V call is TRBV30, the J call TRBJ2-1; TRBD2 aligns across 10 bases. V gave up 0 bases and J gave up 7 bases; unmatched junction bases: 6. CDR1 is GTSNPN, CDR2 SVGIG, per germline (reference sequence). CDR3 length: 15 amino acids. The CDR3 DNA is TGTGCCTGGAGTGTAGGGACTAGCGTTAGGAATGAGCAGTTCTTC. Amino acid sequence: CAWSVGTSVRNEQFF.

The genes are TRBV18 and TRBJ1-4; D is possibly TRBD1 (6 bases). Germline V gene sequence: CDR1 KGHSH, CDR2 LQKENI. V was cut by 9 bases and J by 8 bases, with 19 bases left in between. The length of the CDR3 is 14 residues. Here the CDR3 reads CASSRDTSFEKLFF. The CDR3 bases are TGTGCCAGTTCCCGGGACACTTCGTTCGAAAAACTGTTTTTT.

This rearrangement joins TRBV5-1 to TRBJ1-1; TRBD1 might be the D (6 bases). The V end lost 5 bases, the J end lost 3 bases, and 11 bases lay between the germline ends. Germline V CDR1 and CDR2: SGHRS, YFSETQ. The CDR3 has 13 residues. CDR3 sequence: CASRPAGDTEAFF. The CDR3 DNA sequence: TGCGCCAGCAGACCTGCAGGGGACACTGAAGCTTTCTTT.

The V call is TRBV29-1, the J call TRBJ1-1; D ambiguous. V was trimmed by 4 bases and J by 10 bases, leaving 10 bases between them. From germline, CDR1 is SQVTM and CDR2 ANQGSEA. This CDR3 is built from 10 residues. The CDR3 loop is CSVVEGVAFF. The CDR3 DNA sequence: TGCAGCGTTGTTGAAGGAGTAGCTTTCTTT.

This chain links TRBV4-1 with TRBJ2-7; 9 nucleotides match TRBD1. Germline assignment: CDR1 MGHRA and CDR2 YSYEKL. V was clipped by 4 bases and J by 6 bases; unmatched bases: 7. The CDR3 has 14 residues. In nucleotides, the CDR3 is TGCGCCAGCAGCCCGACGGGACAGGGAGGCGAGCAGTACTTC. Its translation: CASSPTGQGGEQYF.

This clone is a singleton in its sample. The chain links TRBV7-2 to TRBJ1-1, with TRBD1 identical over 7 bases. J lost 4 bases, V lost 1 base, and 3 bases had no gene match. This CDR3 spans 14 amino acids. Per germline, CDR1 SGHTA and CDR2 FQGNSA. The chain's CDR3 is CASSLVSGGTEAFF. For the CDR3, the DNA is TGTGCCAGCAGCTTAGTTTCAGGGGGCACTGAAGCTTTCTTT.

A note on this clone: In the same sample, other DNA sequences code for this CDR3. The rearrangement uses TRBV27 and TRBJ2-5; 8 nucleotides match TRBD2. CDR1 is MNHEY and CDR2 is SMNVEV in the germline V gene (reference sequence). V gave up 5 bases and J gave up 1 base; unmatched junction bases: 3. This CDR3 spans 14 amino acids. In nucleotides, the CDR3 is TGTGCCAGCAGTCTAGCGGGCCCCCAAGAGACCCAGTACTTC. This sequence encodes CASSLAGPQETQYF.